This TCR beta chain was obtained from a study of cytomegalovirus exposure and HLA in healthy donors. The study's findings and limits: When a later analysis compared HLA-associated TCR beta chains with equally common others, the HLA-associated chains turned out to be more clonally expanded and to have lower generation probabilities. Accurate predictions that matched the HLA-A and HLA-B alleles of most subjects were reportedly made from TCR beta sequences.

The germline CDR1 and CDR2 sequences are SGHVS and FQNEAQ. V was cut by 5 bases and J by 7 bases, with 12 bases left in between. The CDR3 runs to 13 residues. Comment on this clone: Antigen: not known.

PCR was performed using 60 Vbeta and 13 Jbeta primers. Clones were sequenced by immunoSEQ multiplex PCR, and TCRdb holds only the in-frame ones, with some missing. The sample holds 150,000 or so clones, roughly 84% seen once. The gene calls are TRBV7-8 and TRBJ2-1; weak D call: TRBD1 (6 bases). The sequencing input was PBMCs. The sequence came from a man aged 50 to 60 in good health and CMV-seropositive. The CDR3 sequence is CASSMDRNNEQFF. Here the CDR3 DNA reads TGTGCCAGCAGCATGGACAGAAATAATGAGCAGTTCTTC.